This TCR beta chain was profiled in a study of blood T cell repertoires in COVID-19. The CDR3 has 15 amino acids. CDR1 is SNHLY and CDR2 is FYNNEI in the germline V gene. V lost 4 bases, J lost 4 bases, and 9 bases stayed unmatched. Seattle patients were enrolled during active infection and followed longitudinally. Under the authors' procedure: Estimation of nucleated cell counts was performed using reference gene primer amplification. Only in-frame clones appear in the TCRdb table, and some are missing; sequencing was by immunoSEQ multiplex PCR. V and J calls and clone size are as listed in that table; D and trimming were resolved from the DNA. The sample lists about 150,000 clones; more than 75% were seen once.

Sequencing was carried out using peripheral blood. J is TRBJ1-1 and V is TRBV2, with 7 bases lining up with TRBD1. This clonotype originated in a woman in her fifties or sixties with COVID-19, enrolled during active disease. CDR3 DNA sequence: TGTGCCAGCAGTGCGTCAGGGGGAAGTGGCACTGAAGCTTTCTTT. This sequence encodes CASSASGGSGTEAFF.